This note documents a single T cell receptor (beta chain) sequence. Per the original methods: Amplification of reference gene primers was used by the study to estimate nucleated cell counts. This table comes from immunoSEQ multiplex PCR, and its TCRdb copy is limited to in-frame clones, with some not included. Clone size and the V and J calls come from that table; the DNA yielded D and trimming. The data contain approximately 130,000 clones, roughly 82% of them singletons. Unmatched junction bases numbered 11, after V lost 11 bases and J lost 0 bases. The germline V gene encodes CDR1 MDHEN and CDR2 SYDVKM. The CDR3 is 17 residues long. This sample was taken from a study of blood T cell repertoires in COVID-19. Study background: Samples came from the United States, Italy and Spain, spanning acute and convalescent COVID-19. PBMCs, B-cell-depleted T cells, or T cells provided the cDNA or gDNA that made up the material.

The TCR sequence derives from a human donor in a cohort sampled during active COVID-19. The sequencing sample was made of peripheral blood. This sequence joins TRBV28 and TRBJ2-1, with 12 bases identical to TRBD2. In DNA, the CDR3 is TGTGCCGGTACTAGCGGGGGGACCCCCAGCTCCTACAATGAGCAGTTCTTC. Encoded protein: CAGTSGGTPSSYNEQFF.